A selection of T cell receptor beta chains follows, all from one sample in a study of graft-versus-host responses after intestinal transplantation. Their cognate antigens are unknown. Produced via immunoSEQ multiplex PCR; TCRdb's table is partial and in-frame only. Among tens of thousands of clones, more than 90% were seen once, and the ten largest hold approximately 1.5%. Sequences were derived from unstimulated CD8+ T cells sorted from spleen or lymph node cells, sampled before transplant. The receptors were gathered from a human donor who was the organ donor for an intestinal transplant. CDR3s include the opening cysteine and the closing phenylalanine or tryptophan. D genes are given only for firm matches. Clone size is not always given. Where it is, it says once, few, many or a class for expanded clones.

- TRBJ1-2 TRBD1 TRBV5-6 13 CASSSGTGNGYTF TGTGCCAGCAGCTCCGGGACAGGGAATGGCTACACCTTC
- TRBJ2-7 TRBD2 TRBV4-2 18 CASSQAPTSGKFSYEQYF TGTGCCAGCAGCCAAGCCCCAACTAGCGGGAAGTTCTCCTACGAGCAGTACTTC
- TRBJ1-1 TRBD1 TRBV9 14 CASSAGGSGTEAFF TGTGCCAGCAGCGCAGGGGGTTCGGGCACTGAAGCTTTCTTT
- TRBJ2-1 - TRBV14 15 CASSPDRLAVGEQFF TGTGCCAGCAGCCCAGACCGGCTAGCAGTTGGTGAGCAGTTCTTC
- TRBJ2-7 TRBD2 TRBV6-8 18 CASSSGLSPSGGSYEQYF TGTGCCAGCAGTTCAGGACTTTCTCCTAGCGGGGGAAGCTACGAGCAGTACTTC
once TRBJ2-3 TRBD2 TRBV9 17 CASSVEGTSGIRDTQYF TGTGCCAGCAGCGTAGAGGGGACTAGCGGGATACGGGATACGCAGTATTTT
- TRBJ2-3 - TRBV7-2 14 CASSLDSPAVSQYF TGTGCCAGCAGCTTAGATAGCCCAGCGGTTAGTCAGTATTTT
- TRBJ2-5 TRBD1 TRBV10-3 15 CAISGQGAQGETQYF TGTGCCATCAGCGGACAGGGGGCACAAGGAGAGACCCAGTACTTC
- TRBJ1-4 - TRBV6-5 14 CASSLLTGSEKLFF TGTGCCAGCAGTCTCCTGACAGGTTCCGAAAAACTGTTTTTT
once TRBJ2-7 - TRBV15 14 CATSRRAFSYEQYF TGTGCCACCAGCAGGCGGGCCTTCTCCTACGAGCAGTACTTC
- TRBJ2-7 TRBD2 TRBV4-1 16 CASSPLAGGPAYEQYF TGCGCCAGCAGCCCCCTAGCGGGAGGGCCCGCCTACGAGCAGTACTTC
- TRBJ2-7 TRBD1 TRBV30 12 CAWRQGPYEQYF TGTGCCTGGAGACAGGGGCCGTACGAGCAGTACTTC
- TRBJ1-1 - TRBV27 14 CASRGRASGAEAFF TGTGCCAGCAGAGGGAGGGCCTCAGGGGCTGAAGCTTTCTTT